The 14 T cell receptor beta chains listed next were all sequenced from one sample in a study of identical twins. In TCRdb, the 5' RACE reads were re-called with MiXCR into one record per CDR3 protein. The sample carries some 500,000 distinct CDR3 sequences, 7.5% to 10% recorded once. This sample was also put to use in a study of yellow fever vaccine responses in identical twins.

The sequenced material came from PBMCs. The receptor set was obtained from a woman under 30 in good health.

The chain combines TRBV29-1 with TRBJ2-1; 8 bases match TRBD1. Germline values: CDR1 SQVTM, CDR2 ANQGSEA. The V gene end was trimmed by 6 bases and the J gene end by 13 bases; junction bases not matched to a gene: 14. This CDR3 is 13 amino acids long. CDR3 in amino acids: CSVRAGGGYSQFF. The CDR3, as DNA: TGCAGCGTCCGGGCAGGGGGCGGTTACTCCCAGTTCTTC.

This clonotype was seen many times. The V gene is TRBV4-3, the J gene TRBJ2-3, with a weak D call TRBD2 (5 bases). Trimming stripped 1 base from V and 1 base from J, with 9 bases between. CDR3 size: 15 residues. Germline lookup yields CDR1 LGHNA and CDR2 YSLEER. CDR3 sequence: CASSQAERGTDTQYF. CDR3 bases: TGCGCCAGCAGCCAAGCGGAGAGGGGCACAGATACGCAGTATTTT.

This clonotype was seen ten or more times. V gene TRBV4-2 combines with J gene TRBJ2-7; 10 bases match TRBD2. The CDR3 has 15 amino acids. Germline CDR1 and CDR2: LGHNA and YNFKEQ. V lost 1 base to trimming and J lost 2 bases; unmatched junction nucleotides: 2. The CDR3 here is CASSQVSGRTYEQYF. CDR3 nucleotides: TGTGCCAGCAGCCAAGTTAGCGGGAGGACCTACGAGCAGTACTTC.

In this sample, this clonotype turned up many times. The chain is built from TRBV5-1 and TRBJ2-7; perhaps TRBD2 as D (6 bases). The CDR3 covers 15 residues. Germline-derived CDR1 and CDR2 are SGHRS and YFSETQ. V lost 0 bases and J 2 bases, leaving 12 bases between the germline ends. CDR3 amino acids: CASSLEGGVTYEQYF. CDR3 nucleotides: TGCGCCAGCAGCTTGGAAGGCGGGGTAACCTACGAGCAGTACTTC. Full variable domain (outside the CDR3, taken from reference TRBV5-1 and TRBJ2-7): KAGVTQTPRYLIKTRGQQVTLSCSPISGHRSVSWYQQTPGQGLQFLFEYFSETQRNKGNFPGRFSGRQFSNSRSEMNVSTLELGDSALYLCASSLEGGVTYEQYFGPGTRLTVT.

The chain has TRBV15 and TRBJ2-2; D is uncertain. The CDR3 is 12 amino acids. Germline-derived CDR1 and CDR2 are LNHNV and YYDKDF (reference sequence). V was shortened by 8 bases and J by 3 bases, with 7 bases between the two germline ends. This CDR3 is CATGPDTGELFF. In DNA, the CDR3 is TGTGCCACCGGTCCAGACACCGGGGAGCTGTTTTTT.

V gene TRBV5-1 combines with J gene TRBJ2-5, with 7 bases matching TRBD1. CDR3 length: 14 amino acids. Losses at the gene ends were 2 bases for V and 5 bases for J; bases not matched to a gene: 6. The V gene's germline CDR1 is SGHRS and CDR2 YFSETQ. The DNA for the CDR3 is TGCGCCAGCAGCTTTTACAGGGGTCGGGAGACCCAGTACTTC. This encodes CASSFYRGRETQYF.

The chain is built from TRBV28 and TRBJ2-2; 8 bases map to TRBD1. Per the germline V gene, CDR1 is MDHEN and CDR2 is SYDVKM. The CDR3 runs to 13 residues. The ends lost 6 bases at V and 9 bases at J; junction bases unmatched: 6. The CDR3 spells CASRLQGARELFF. In DNA, the CDR3 is TGTGCCAGCAGACTCCAGGGGGCCAGGGAGCTGTTTTTT. The full variable domain, completed using reference TRBV28 and TRBJ2-2, is DVKVTQSSRYLVKRTGEKVFLECVQDMDHENMFWYRQDPGLGLRLIYFSYDVKMKEKGDIPEGYSVSREKKERFSLILESASTNQTSMYLCASRLQGARELFFGEGSRLTVL.

This clonotype appeared many times. This rearrangement joins TRBV20-1 to TRBJ2-1; the D is unclear. The CDR3 spans 10 residues. V gave up 6 bases and J gave up 10 bases, with 10 bases separating them. Germline CDR1 DFQATT, CDR2 SNEGSKA (reference sequence). The CDR3: CSAVVFEQFF. The CDR3 nucleotides read TGCAGTGCAGTGGTCTTCGAGCAGTTCTTC.

This clonotype showed up many times. This chain connects TRBV12-3 or TRBV12-4 to TRBJ2-3; D is perhaps TRBD1 (6 bases). The CDR3 is 15 amino acids. The V end was cut by 5 bases, the J end by 2 bases, with 14 bases between. CDR3 DNA sequence: TGTGCCAGCAGTCACAACAGGGTCACCACAGATACGCAGTATTTT. Its protein product is CASSHNRVTTDTQYF.

The CDR3, as DNA: TGTGCCAGCAGCGCCAATAGCGGGAGTATGTACAATGAGCAGTTCTTC. Amino acid sequence: CASSANSGSMYNEQFF. V and J are TRBV7-9 and TRBJ2-1, with 9 bases fitting TRBD2. There are 16 residues in the CDR3. Germline V gene data show CDR1 as SEHNR and CDR2 as FQNEAQ (reference sequence). V gave up 5 bases and J gave up 4 bases; unmatched junction bases: 9.

This clonotype was counted ten times or more. The chain uses TRBV6-5 and TRBJ2-1; 14 bases agree with TRBD2. In germline, CDR1 is MNHEY, CDR2 SVGAGI. CDR3 size: 19 residues. Germline trimming cut 6 bases from V and 4 bases from J; bases unmatched to any gene: 14. CDR3 amino acids: CASSYKKPGLAGVYNEQFF. In nucleotides, the CDR3 is TGTGCCAGCAGCTACAAAAAACCGGGACTAGCGGGAGTGTACAATGAGCAGTTCTTC.

The chain links TRBV12-3 or TRBV12-4 to TRBJ2-3; 13 nucleotides agree with TRBD2. The CDR3 contains 18 residues. The ends lost 3 bases at V and 4 bases at J; junction bases unmatched: 10. CDR3 region: CASSLGRWTSGGPDTQYF. In nucleotides, the CDR3 is TGTGCCAGCAGTTTGGGGAGATGGACTAGCGGGGGTCCAGATACGCAGTATTTT.

The chain joins TRBV25-1 to TRBJ2-3, with 7 bases aligning to TRBD2. V lost 3 bases to trimming and J lost 4 bases; unmatched junction nucleotides: 7. The CDR3 is made up of 15 amino acids. Per germline, CDR1 MGHDK and CDR2 SYGVNS. The DNA for the CDR3 is TGTGCCAGCAGTGATAGGGGCGGGAGACCAGATACGCAGTATTTT. Translation: CASSDRGGRPDTQYF.

This clonotype was seen more than once but under ten times. This chain uses TRBV12-3 or TRBV12-4 with TRBJ2-7; tentative D call: TRBD2 (5 bases). The V end was cut by 7 bases, the J end by 2 bases, with 18 bases between. This CDR3 is built from 15 residues. The CDR3 reads CASTLAGVVPYEQYF. DNA of the CDR3: TGTGCCAGCACTCTAGCAGGCGTCGTGCCCTACGAGCAGTACTTC.